One sample yielded the 10 T cell receptor beta chains listed below, sequenced in a study of cytomegalovirus exposure and HLA in healthy donors. Use of 60 Vbeta and 13 Jbeta primers characterized the PCR. The method was immunoSEQ multiplex PCR; TCRdb's version includes in-frame clones alone and lacks a portion of them. Of 160,000 or so clones in the sample, roughly 82% were seen once. The specimen sequenced was PBMCs. The receptors come from a woman aged 45-59 years in good health and CMV-seropositive.

The J gene is TRBJ2-7, the V gene TRBV5-1; 11 nucleotides agree with TRBD1. Germline CDR1 reads SGHRS; CDR2 reads YFSETQ. J gave up 7 bases and V 7 bases, and 7 bases lay outside the gene matches. CDR3 length equals 13 residues. CDR3 sequence: CASGQDRGHEQYF. The CDR3 DNA sequence: TGCGCCAGCGGCCAGGACAGGGGGCATGAGCAGTACTTC.

A note on this clone: The identical CDR3 is also encoded by other nucleotide sequences in the sample. This chain joins TRBV14 and TRBJ2-7; 9 nucleotides agree with TRBD2. Germline-derived CDR1 and CDR2 are SGHDN and FVKESK. With V trimmed by 3 bases and J by 6 bases, 18 bases remained unmatched. The CDR3 loop spans 18 amino acids. The CDR3 DNA is TGTGCCAGCAGCCAGGAGAAGACGGCGGGGGGGAGGGAGAGCGAGCAGTACTTC. The encoded protein is CASSQEKTAGGRESEQYF. The entire variable domain, with the rest obtained from reference TRBV14 and TRBJ2-7, is as follows: EAGVTQFPSHSVIEKGQTVTLRCDPISGHDNLYWYRRVMGKEIKFLLHFVKESKQDESGMPNNRFLAERTGGTYSTLKVQPAELEDSGVYFCASSQEKTAGGRESEQYFGPGTRLTVT.

The J gene is TRBJ2-7, the V gene TRBV28, with 7 bases fitting TRBD1. This CDR3 is built from 14 residues. J lost 7 bases, V lost 4 bases, and 10 bases had no gene match. Looked up from germline, CDR1 is MDHEN and CDR2 is SYDVKM. CDR3 sequence: CASSYRQGKGEQYF. CDR3 sequence (DNA): TGTGCCAGCAGTTACCGACAGGGAAAGGGGGAGCAGTACTTC.

The V and J genes are TRBV6-5 and TRBJ2-7; weak D call: TRBD2 (7 bases). Germline CDR1 MNHEY, CDR2 SVGAGI. CDR3 size: 16 residues. V lost 4 bases and J 2 bases, leaving 18 bases between the germline ends. The CDR3 reads CASSLSGGGLTYEQYF. The CDR3 nucleotides read TGTGCCAGCAGTTTAAGTGGGGGGGGCCTCACCTACGAGCAGTACTTC.

The V gene is TRBV10-1, the J gene TRBJ1-1; no firm D call. CDR1 is WNHNN and CDR2 is SYGVQD in the germline V gene (reference sequence). CDR3 length: 13 amino acids. Deletions cut 6 bases from V and 2 bases from J, with 10 bases between. The CDR3 nucleotides read TGCGCCAGCAGCTCCGGTTCCAACACTGAAGCTTTCTTT. Protein product: CASSSGSNTEAFF.

This clone turned up a few times. This chain links TRBV9 with TRBJ2-7, with a possible D match to TRBD1 (6 bases). Germline CDR1 is SGDLS and CDR2 is YYNGEE. The CDR3 sequence is 13 residues long. Trimming removed 6 bases at V and 7 bases at J, with 17 bases between. Here the CDR3 DNA reads TGTGCCAGCAACCAACAGGGTCTGGGGGAGCAGTACTTC. This sequence encodes CASNQQGLGEQYF.

The chain combines TRBV6-6 with TRBJ2-7, with D uncertain. This CDR3 has 13 residues. Trimming cost V 8 bases and J 3 bases, with 14 bases left between them. CDR1 and CDR2 from the germline V gene are MNHNY and SVGAGI (reference sequence). CDR3 protein: CASETRPGYEQYF. The CDR3, as DNA: TGTGCCAGCGAAACTCGGCCGGGCTACGAGCAGTACTTC.

The DNA of the CDR3 is TGTGCCAGCAGTTACTCGCCGACAGGGACTAACTATGGCTACACCTTC. Translating it yields CASSYSPTGTNYGYTF. V is TRBV6-5 and J is TRBJ1-2, with 7 bases lining up with TRBD1. Trimming cost V 0 bases and J 0 bases; bases outside gene matches: 4. Germline V gene data show CDR1 as MNHEY and CDR2 as SVGAGI. CDR3 size: 16 residues.

This clone was picked up one time. The chain employs TRBV11-2 and TRBJ1-3; 9 bases fit TRBD1. CDR1 is SGHAT, CDR2 FQNNGV, per germline. Trimming removed 5 bases from V and 4 bases from J; junction bases left unmatched: 9. CDR3 length equals 16 residues. The DNA of the CDR3 is TGTGCCAGCAGCAATAGTCACAGGGGGCGAGGAAACACCATATATTTT. Amino acids: CASSNSHRGRGNTIYF.

V gene TRBV7-8 combines with J gene TRBJ2-5; TRBD1 is a possible D gene (6 bases). This CDR3 is built from 14 residues. From germline, CDR1 is SGHVS and CDR2 FQNEAQ. Deletions cut 4 bases from V and 5 bases from J, with 14 bases between. CDR3 protein: CASSYPGHGETQYF. As DNA, the CDR3 is TGTGCCAGCAGCTACCCGGGACACGGGGAGACCCAGTACTTC.